Following are 13 T cell receptor beta chains from one sample sequenced in a study of T cells in Graves' hyperthyroidism and ophthalmopathy. From RNA transcripts, TCR beta CDR3 regions were amplified. TCR CDR3 underwent first-round RT-PCR with the HTBI primer set. TCRdb re-analysed the multiplex PCR reads in MiXCR, keeping a single row per CDR3 protein. The sample lists approximately 400,000 distinct CDR3 sequences, approximately 17% occurring once. Sequencing was performed on blood. The source of these receptors is a young man with Graves' ophthalmopathy.

The chain combines TRBV6-1 with TRBJ1-2; the match to TRBD1 covers 8 bases. V trimming: 5 bases; J trimming: 8 bases; junction bases outside the gene matches: 16. The CDR3 spans 16 residues. CDR1 is MNHNS, CDR2 SASEGT, per germline. CDR3 nucleotides: TGTGCCAGCAGTTTCCCCGGACAGGGAAGTGCGGAGGGCTACACCTTC. Protein product: CASSFPGQGSAEGYTF.

This clonotype was picked up many times. The rearrangement links TRBV6-1 to TRBJ2-5, with a tentative D call TRBD1 (5 bases). The V end lost 6 bases, the J end lost 5 bases, and 19 bases lay between the germline ends. The CDR3 consists of 15 residues. Germline V gene lookup returns CDR1 MNHNS and CDR2 SASEGT. The CDR3 region is CASSQRGRVWETQYF. The CDR3 nucleotides read TGTGCCAGCAGCCAACGCGGCAGGGTCTGGGAGACCCAGTACTTC.

In this sample, this clonotype turned up many times. This chain uses TRBV2 with TRBJ2-5; D is ambiguous. V gave up 6 bases and J gave up 2 bases, with 10 bases separating them. Germline CDR1 is SNHLY and CDR2 is FYNNEI. This CDR3 contains 13 residues. Here the CDR3 DNA reads TGTGCCAGCAGGTTTGACAAACAAGAGACCCAGTACTTC. Amino acids: CASRFDKQETQYF. Full variable domain (outside the CDR3, taken from reference TRBV2 and TRBJ2-5): EPEVTQTPSHQVTQMGQEVILRCVPISNHLYFYWYRQILGQKVEFLVSFYNNEISEKSEIFDDQFSVERPDGSNFTLKIRSTKLEDSAMYFCASRFDKQETQYFGPGTRLLVL.

This clonotype has a handful of counts. The gene calls are TRBV18 and TRBJ2-1; 11 nucleotides agree with TRBD2. Germline loops: CDR1 KGHSH, CDR2 LQKENI. Trimming at V came to 7 bases and at J to 5 bases, leaving 4 bases not matched to a gene. The CDR3 sequence is 14 residues long. CDR3 protein: CASFPGLADNEQFF. CDR3 bases: TGTGCCAGCTTCCCGGGACTAGCGGACAATGAGCAGTTCTTC.

This clonotype was detected ten times or more. The chain combines TRBV6-1 with TRBJ2-7, with D tentatively TRBD1 (6 bases). Germline loops: CDR1 MNHNS, CDR2 SASEGT. Trimming shortened V by 11 bases and J by 1 base, and 12 bases separated the two germline ends. The CDR3 is 12 amino acids. The CDR3 reads CAVRGGSYEQYF. The CDR3 DNA reads TGTGCCGTCCGAGGGGGATCCTACGAGCAGTACTTC.

This clonotype was counted at least ten times. The rearrangement joins TRBV20-1 to TRBJ2-1, with 7 bases lining up with TRBD2. This CDR3 comprises 15 residues. With V trimmed by 0 bases and J by 1 base, 3 bases remained unmatched. Germline V lookup: CDR1 DFQATT, CDR2 SNEGSKA (reference sequence). The CDR3 DNA reads TGCAGTGCTAGAGATCCAGCGGGATCCTACAATGAGCAGTTCTTC. Translated, it gives CSARDPAGSYNEQFF.

This clonotype appeared many times. This chain connects TRBV6-5 to TRBJ1-1; weak D call: TRBD1 (5 bases). V lost 0 bases, J lost 5 bases, and 19 bases lay in between. Per germline, CDR1 MNHEY and CDR2 SVGAGI. The CDR3 runs to 17 residues. The DNA for the CDR3 is TGTGCCAGCAGTTACTCGGGGGGAGGGGCGGTAGGAACTGAAGCTTTCTTT. It translates to CASSYSGGGAVGTEAFF.

This chain links TRBV5-1 with TRBJ2-5; 11 nucleotides line up with TRBD2. The CDR3 length is 17 residues. With V trimmed by 5 bases and J by 2 bases, 11 bases remained unmatched. Germline assignment: CDR1 SGHRS and CDR2 YFSETQ. CDR3 sequence: CASSYGLAGPLQETQYF. In DNA, the CDR3 is TGCGCCAGCAGTTATGGACTAGCGGGCCCCTTACAAGAGACCCAGTACTTC. Together with reference TRBV5-1 and TRBJ2-5, the CDR3 gives the full variable domain: KAGVTQTPRYLIKTRGQQVTLSCSPISGHRSVSWYQQTPGQGLQFLFEYFSETQRNKGNFPGRFSGRQFSNSRSEMNVSTLELGDSALYLCASSYGLAGPLQETQYFGPGTRLLVL.

The table lists this clonotype with many counts. CDR3: CASSRGAVNTEAFF. CDR3 DNA: TGTGCCAGCAGTAGGGGGGCCGTCAACACTGAAGCTTTCTTT. The rearrangement links TRBV27 to TRBJ1-1, with a weak D call TRBD1 (6 bases). The length of the CDR3 is 14 residues. V was shortened by 5 bases and J by 2 bases, with 12 bases between the two germline ends. The germline gives CDR1 MNHEY, CDR2 SMNVEV (reference sequence).

Ten or more counts support this clonotype. The chain is built from TRBV12-3 or TRBV12-4 and TRBJ2-6, with a possible D match to TRBD1 (6 bases). CDR3 size: 17 residues. V shed 7 bases and J shed 0 bases, with 16 bases lying between them. The CDR3 reads CASILGGQISGANVLTF. CDR3 DNA: TGTGCCAGCATCCTAGGGGGACAAATCTCTGGGGCCAACGTCCTGACTTTC.

This clonotype has ten or more counts. This sequence joins TRBV6-5 and TRBJ2-3; 10 bases are a match to TRBD2. Germline CDR1 and CDR2: MNHEY and SVGAGI. The CDR3 extends over 15 amino acids. V lost 2 bases and J lost 5; bases outside the gene matches: 4. The CDR3 reads CASSYQRGGQDTQYF. The CDR3 coding sequence is TGTGCCAGCAGTTACCAGCGGGGGGGCCAAGATACGCAGTATTTT.

This clonotype was counted at least ten times. V usage is TRBV2 and J usage is TRBJ2-1; TRBD2 matches 8 bases. The CDR3 has 15 residues. Germline V lookup: CDR1 SNHLY, CDR2 FYNNEI. J lost 9 bases, V lost 5 bases, and 12 bases had no gene match. The DNA for the CDR3 is TGTGCCAGCAGTTTGCCGGGGGGGCTTCGTAGTGAGCAGTTCTTC. It specifies CASSLPGGLRSEQFF.

Ten or more counts support this clonotype. The chain uses TRBV5-1 and TRBJ2-3; 11 bases map to TRBD2. V shed 2 bases and J 1 base; nucleotides not matched to a gene: 3. Germline values: CDR1 SGHRS, CDR2 YFSETQ. CDR3 length: 16 residues. CDR3 bases: TGCGCCAGCAGCTTCCAACTAGCGGGGGGCACAGATACGCAGTATTTT. Translating it yields CASSFQLAGGTDTQYF.